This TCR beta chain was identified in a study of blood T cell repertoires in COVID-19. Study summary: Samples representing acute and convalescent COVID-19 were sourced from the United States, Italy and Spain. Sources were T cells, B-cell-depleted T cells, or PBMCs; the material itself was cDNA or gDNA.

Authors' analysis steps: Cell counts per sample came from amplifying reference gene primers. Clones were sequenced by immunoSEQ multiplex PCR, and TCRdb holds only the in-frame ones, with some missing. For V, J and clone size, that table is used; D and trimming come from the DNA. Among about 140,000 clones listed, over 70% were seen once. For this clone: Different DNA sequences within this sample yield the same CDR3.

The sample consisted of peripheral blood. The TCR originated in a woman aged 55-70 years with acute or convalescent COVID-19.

CDR3: CASSLQGTYEQYF. As DNA, the CDR3 is TGTGCCAGCAGTTTGCAGGGCACCTACGAGCAGTACTTC. The chain carries TRBV27 and TRBJ2-7; TRBD1 might be the D (5 bases). The CDR3 is 13 residues long. V shed 3 bases and J shed 2 bases, with 8 bases lying between them. Germline V gives CDR1 MNHEY, CDR2 SMNVEV (reference sequence).